This T cell receptor (beta chain) was observed in a study of HIV-infected patients and healthy controls. One entry per CDR3 protein results from TCRdb running MiXCR on the 5' RACE reads. Altogether approximately 67,000 distinct CDR3 sequences are present, around 16% being singletons, with the ten largest covering approximately 5%. Trimming cost V 4 bases and J 5 bases, with 15 bases left between them. This CDR3 has 15 amino acids. Germline loops: CDR1 SNHLY, CDR2 FYNNEI. Sequencing was done on a sample of CD4+ T cells from blood. This sequence was found in a human donor in good health. The chain has TRBV2 and TRBJ2-1; no definite D call. CDR3 in amino acids: CASSAGPIGDNEQFF. The CDR3, as DNA: TGTGCCAGCAGTGCGGGCCCCATTGGTGACAATGAGCAGTTCTTC.